Each of the 30 T cell receptor beta chains below was sequenced from the same sample in a study of blood T cells in healthy people across ages. The authors ran a second PCR of about 6 to 12 cycles using a sample-barcoded 5' primer and a J-beta primer mix. TCRdb re-analysed the 5' RACE reads in MiXCR, keeping a single row per CDR3 protein. The sample consists of roughly 1,800,000 distinct CDR3 sequences, 49% of them appearing once. The source material was blood. These receptors all come from a woman aged 40-49 years in good health.

V gene TRBV28 combines with J gene TRBJ2-7; D is unresolved. The V gene's germline CDR1 is MDHEN and CDR2 SYDVKM. The CDR3 is made up of 14 amino acids. Trimming took 1 base from V and 5 from J, leaving 12 bases between them. As DNA, the CDR3 is TGTGCCAGCAGTTTATACCAGCGCCAAGACGAGCAGTACTTC. Encoded protein: CASSLYQRQDEQYF. Variable domain in full (rest from reference TRBV28 and TRBJ2-7): DVKVTQSSRYLVKRTGEKVFLECVQDMDHENMFWYRQDPGLGLRLIYFSYDVKMKEKGDIPEGYSVSREKKERFSLILESASTNQTSMYLCASSLYQRQDEQYFGPGTRLTVT.

The chain has TRBV7-9 and TRBJ2-1; no reliable D call. V lost 1 base, J lost 3 bases, and 16 bases lay in between. The CDR3 extends over 17 amino acids. Germline CDR1 and CDR2: SEHNR and FQNEAQ (reference sequence). CDR3 bases: TGTGCCAGCAGCTTAGTAAAGCAGACCAACCTCTACAATGAGCAGTTCTTC. Translating gives CASSLVKQTNLYNEQFF.

The table lists this clonotype with a few counts. V gene TRBV27 combines with J gene TRBJ2-5, with D perhaps TRBD1 (7 bases). Germline V gene data show CDR1 as MNHEY and CDR2 as SMNVEV (reference sequence). The CDR3 is 12 residues long. Trimming stripped 7 bases from V and 7 bases from J, with 13 bases between. CDR3 sequence (DNA): TGTGCCAGCAAGATTCAGGGGGGGACCCAGTACTTC. Translated: CASKIQGGTQYF.

Only one count was recorded for this clonotype. One base away lies a much larger clone, so this may be a sequencing read error. V usage is TRBV28 and J usage is TRBJ2-5, with 8 nucleotides matching TRBD1. CDR1 MDHEN and CDR2 SYDVKM come from the germline V gene. The CDR3 has 15 residues. The CDR3: CASSSRDRRQETRYF. CDR3 nucleotides: TGTGCCAGCAGTTCCCGGGACAGGAGACAAGAGACCCGGTACTTC.

This clonotype was seen a handful of times. The CDR3 DNA sequence: TGTGCCAGCAGCCAAGATGACAGAGGGTTGGGGGAGCAGTACTTC. Amino acid sequence: CASSQDDRGLGEQYF. V usage is TRBV4-2 and J usage is TRBJ2-7; perhaps D is TRBD1 or TRBD2 (5 bases each). Deletions cut 0 bases from V and 7 bases from J, with 16 bases between. Germline lookup yields CDR1 LGHNA and CDR2 YNFKEQ. CDR3 length equals 15 residues.

This clonotype has more than one count but fewer than ten. The J gene is TRBJ2-1, the V gene TRBV6-2 or TRBV6-3; unclear D gene. The CDR3 sequence is 12 residues long. V gave up 5 bases and J gave up 12 bases, with 14 bases separating them. CDR1 MNHEY and CDR2 SVGEGT come from the germline V gene. CDR3 nucleotide sequence: TGTGCCAGCAGTACCCTCTTCGGGTGGCAGTTCTTC. Its protein is CASSTLFGWQFF.

This clonotype was seen a few times. V usage is TRBV5-1 and J usage is TRBJ2-3; 10 nucleotides line up with TRBD2. CDR3 length: 16 amino acids. Germline trimming cut 3 bases from V and 5 bases from J; bases unmatched to any gene: 9. Germline CDR1 and CDR2: SGHRS and YFSETQ. The CDR3 nucleotides are TGCGCCAGCAGCTCGGAGAGCGGGGGGGCGGGAGATACGCAGTATTTT. This sequence encodes CASSSESGGAGDTQYF.

This chain connects TRBV29-1 to TRBJ2-7; 7 positions agree with TRBD1. The CDR3 runs to 15 residues. Germline CDR1 reads SQVTM; CDR2 reads ANQGSEA. The V gene end was trimmed by 1 base and the J gene end by 6 bases; junction bases not matched to a gene: 12. The CDR3 region has the DNA TGCAGCGTTGAAGCCCGGACAGGCGAGCATGGCGAGCAGTACTTC. Encoded protein: CSVEARTGEHGEQYF.

This clonotype was picked up a small number of times. V is TRBV4-1 and J is TRBJ2-1; D is perhaps TRBD2 (7 bases). Looked up from germline, CDR1 is MGHRA and CDR2 is YSYEKL. V lost 1 base and J lost 2, with 12 bases in between. CDR3 length: 16 residues. This chain's CDR3 is CASSQAGGLPYNEQFF. The CDR3 region has the DNA TGCGCCAGCAGCCAAGCCGGGGGGCTACCCTACAATGAGCAGTTCTTC.

The chain joins TRBV25-1 to TRBJ1-2, with D possibly matching TRBD1 (5 bases). Per germline, CDR1 MGHDK and CDR2 SYGVNS. The CDR3 runs 13 residues. Trimming removed 2 bases from V and 7 bases from J, with 11 bases in between. The CDR3 coding sequence is TGTGCCAGCAGTGAACAGGGCACGGTTGGCTACACCTTC. It codes for CASSEQGTVGYTF.

The chain recombines TRBV12-3 or TRBV12-4 with TRBJ1-6; weak D call: TRBD1 (5 bases). The V and J ends lost 1 base and 8 bases respectively, with 12 bases between them. CDR3 length: 15 residues. The DNA for the CDR3 is TGTGCCAGCAGTTTAGTAGGGGTAGGGGATTCACCCCTCCACTTT. It specifies CASSLVGVGDSPLHF.

In this sample, this clonotype turned up once. A junction end diverges from the germline sequence, so it may reflect a read error. The chain joins TRBV20-1 to TRBJ2-1, with D possibly matching TRBD2 (5 bases). Germline V lookup: CDR1 DFQATT, CDR2 SNEGSKA (reference sequence). The CDR3 is made up of 18 amino acids. The CDR3 protein is CSARGHFGGSSSYDEQFF. CDR3 bases: TGCAGTGCTAGAGGGCATTTTGGCGGGTCCAGCTCCTACGATGAGCAGTTCTTC.

The gene calls are TRBV19 and TRBJ2-4; tentative D call: TRBD1 (5 bases). Trimming stripped 5 bases from V and 1 base from J, with 24 bases between. The CDR3 is 19 residues long. The germline V gene has CDR1 LNHDA and CDR2 SQIVND (reference sequence). CDR3 protein: CASSSLGRELSKAKNIQYF. As DNA, the CDR3 is TGTGCCAGTAGTTCACTGGGCAGGGAACTCTCTAAGGCCAAAAACATTCAGTACTTC.

The chain couples TRBV6-2 or TRBV6-3 to TRBJ1-1; 9 bases are a match to TRBD1. Unmatched junction bases numbered 11, after V lost 6 bases and J lost 6 bases. Germline V gives CDR1 MNHEY, CDR2 SVGEGT. The CDR3 loop spans 15 amino acids. Written as DNA, the CDR3 is TGTGCCAGCAGCCTAACCACAGGGGGCGTCGCTGAAGCTTTCTTT. Its protein product is CASSLTTGGVAEAFF.

At least ten counts were recorded for this clonotype. CDR3 region: CASSLRQSSYNEQFF. CDR3 DNA: TGTGCCAGCAGTTTAAGGCAAAGCTCCTACAATGAGCAGTTCTTC. The V call is TRBV12-3 or TRBV12-4, the J call TRBJ2-1; D is unresolved. The CDR3 is 15 amino acids. The V gene lost 2 bases and the J gene lost 0 bases, with 8 bases spanning the gap.

The chain combines TRBV2 with TRBJ2-1; 9 nucleotides agree with TRBD1. Germline V gives CDR1 SNHLY, CDR2 FYNNEI. The CDR3 runs to 14 residues. V lost 4 bases, J lost 6 bases, and 4 bases stayed unmatched. The CDR3 sequence is CASSVGTGLNEQFF. CDR3 nucleotide sequence: TGTGCCAGCAGTGTGGGGACAGGGCTCAATGAGCAGTTCTTC.

This clonotype was seen a few times. The chain recombines TRBV7-2 with TRBJ2-7, with 10 nucleotides matching TRBD1. V lost 5 bases and J lost 0; bases outside the gene matches: 7. CDR1 and CDR2 (germline): SGHTA, FQGNSA. This CDR3 is built from 16 residues. The CDR3 loop is CASSLGTGVGSYEQYF. CDR3 coding DNA: TGTGCCAGCAGCCTCGGGACAGGGGTGGGCTCCTACGAGCAGTACTTC.

This chain uses TRBV20-1 with TRBJ2-5; D gene ambiguous. The J call may be mistaken, given a closer DNA end match to TRBJ2-7. The CDR3 runs to 12 residues. CDR1 is DFQATT and CDR2 is SNEGSKA in the germline V gene (reference sequence). The CDR3 DNA is TGCAGTGCGGTTGGTACCCGGGACGAGCAGTACTTC. Its protein product is CSAVGTRDEQYF.

This clonotype appeared once. CDR3 in DNA: TGTGCCAGCAGTTCCGAGGCGGGGGCCCTCTTAGCCAAAAACATTCAGTACTTC. Its translation: CASSSEAGALLAKNIQYF. V usage is TRBV28 and J usage is TRBJ2-4; D is possibly TRBD2 (7 bases). Trimming pared 4 bases from V and 0 bases from J, leaving 19 bases between. Germline loops: CDR1 MDHEN, CDR2 SYDVKM. The CDR3 length is 18 residues.

A remark on this clonotype: At one boundary the junction diverges from the germline segment, which might be a read error. J is TRBJ2-7 and V is TRBV6-5; TRBD1 aligns across 9 bases. This CDR3 has 14 amino acids. Germline V gene sequence: CDR1 MNHEY, CDR2 SVGAGI. CDR3: CAGSHLTGGNEQYF. The DNA of the CDR3 is TGTGCCGGCAGTCACTTGACAGGGGGTAACGAGCAGTACTTC.

The chain couples TRBV29-1 to TRBJ2-1; the D gene is possibly TRBD2 (5 bases). The V and J ends lost 4 bases and 9 bases respectively, with 13 bases between them. This CDR3 contains 12 residues. CDR1 and CDR2 (germline): SQVTM, ANQGSEA. Written as DNA, the CDR3 is TGCAGCGTTGGCCCCCCCCGGGGTGAGCAGTTCTTC. This translates into CSVGPPRGEQFF.

This chain uses TRBV6-1 with TRBJ1-5; 11 nucleotides agree with TRBD1. The length of the CDR3 is 16 residues. Germline trimming cut 0 bases from V and 5 bases from J; bases unmatched to any gene: 3. Germline CDR1 is MNHNS and CDR2 is SASEGT. Here the CDR3 DNA reads TGTGCCAGCAGTGAAGCCCGGACAGGGGGCGATCAGCCCCAGCATTTT. It is translated as CASSEARTGGDQPQHF.

The chain has TRBV27 and TRBJ2-5; either TRBD1 or TRBD2 may supply D (6 bases each). The J call is in doubt because the DNA end fits TRBJ2-7 better. This CDR3 is 14 amino acids long. Germline CDR1 and CDR2: MNHEY and SMNVEV (reference sequence). The CDR3 protein is CASGGQVGSYEQYF. CDR3 nucleotides: TGTGCCAGCGGGGGGCAGGTGGGGTCCTACGAGCAGTACTTC.

This clonotype was seen repeatedly, ten times or more. The V call is TRBV20-1, the J call TRBJ2-7; D not certain. V shed 2 bases and J shed 1 base, with 6 bases lying between them. This CDR3 has 12 amino acids. Germline V gene sequence: CDR1 DFQATT, CDR2 SNEGSKA (reference sequence). In DNA, the CDR3 is TGCAGTGCTAGAACGGTTTCCTACGAGCAGTACTTC. It specifies CSARTVSYEQYF.

V is TRBV20-1 and J is TRBJ1-6, with 8 bases matching TRBD1. The CDR3 extends over 15 amino acids. Germline CDR1 DFQATT, CDR2 SNEGSKA (reference sequence). After removal of 6 bases from V and 6 bases from J, the junction contained 10 bases not matched to a gene. DNA of the CDR3: TGCAGTGCCCCAGCGGACAGGGCAGGTAATTCACCCCTCCACTTT. Translated: CSAPADRAGNSPLHF.

The sample holds a few counts of this clonotype. This chain uses TRBV3-1 with TRBJ2-1; weak D call: TRBD1 (6 bases). The germline V and J ends were trimmed by 1 base and 3 bases, with 10 bases remaining between them. There are 15 residues in the CDR3. Germline V gene data show CDR1 as LGHDT and CDR2 as YNNKEL (reference sequence). The CDR3 nucleotides read TGTGCCAGCAGCCAAGTCGTGGACAGCTACAATGAGCAGTTCTTC. It specifies CASSQVVDSYNEQFF.

This chain uses TRBV4-2 with TRBJ1-1; the match to TRBD1 covers 7 bases. The CDR3 is made up of 13 amino acids. The germline V gene encodes CDR1 LGHNA and CDR2 YNFKEQ. V shed 3 bases, J shed 7 bases, and the junction held 5 bases outside the gene matches. CDR3 sequence reads: CASSQADRVEAFF. The DNA for the CDR3 is TGTGCCAGCAGCCAGGCAGACAGGGTTGAAGCTTTCTTT.

The J gene is TRBJ2-1, the V gene TRBV4-1; D perhaps matches TRBD1 (7 bases). The CDR3 is made up of 18 amino acids. Germline-derived CDR1 and CDR2 are MGHRA and YSYEKL. V was clipped by 3 bases and J by 6 bases, with 24 bases between them. CDR3 protein: CASSHYLRGQGGPNEQFF. DNA of the CDR3: TGCGCCAGCAGCCACTACCTTAGGGGCCAGGGGGGTCCCAATGAGCAGTTCTTC.

This clonotype was detected a few times. The chain couples TRBV4-2 to TRBJ2-1; 8 bases agree with TRBD2. This CDR3 has 16 amino acids. Trimming took 1 base from V and 6 from J; bases not matched to a gene: 8. Germline CDR1 is LGHNA and CDR2 is YNFKEQ. CDR3 sequence: CASSQGSGGAGNEQFF. In nucleotides, the CDR3 is TGTGCCAGCAGCCAAGGGTCCGGGGGGGCGGGCAATGAGCAGTTCTTC.

The V gene is TRBV27, the J gene TRBJ2-5; D gene uncertain. This CDR3 has 16 residues. V was pared by 0 bases and J by 3 bases, with 14 bases between. Germline V gene sequence: CDR1 MNHEY, CDR2 SMNVEV (reference sequence). The CDR3 sequence is CASSLSLAFVKETQYF. The DNA for the CDR3 is TGTGCCAGCAGTTTATCATTAGCCTTCGTAAAAGAGACCCAGTACTTC.